A selection of T cell receptor beta chains follows, all from one sample in a study of blood T cell repertoires in COVID-19. Some clones are missing from TCRdb's copy, which holds only in-frame ones; the method was immunoSEQ multiplex PCR. The sample contains approximately 200,000 clones, under 90% of which appear only once. The specimen sequenced was peripheral blood. Every receptor here comes from a person aged 65 to 85 with COVID-19, enrolled during active disease. Both conserved end residues are part of each CDR3. A D gene is named only where the DNA matches it firmly. Some rows have no size entry. The others give once, few or many, or a class for an expanded clone.

D | J | size | V | CDR3 | DNA
TRBD2 | TRBJ2-1 | once | TRBV28 | CASRVPGGANEQFF | TGTGCCAGCAGAGTACCCGGGGGGGCCAATGAGCAGTTCTTC
TRBD1 | TRBJ1-2 | once | TRBV6-5 | CASGTVYGYTF | TGTGCCAGCGGGACAGTGTATGGCTACACCTTC
- | TRBJ1-5 | - | TRBV24-1 | CATSGNYNQPQHF | TGTGCCACCAGTGGAAACTACAATCAGCCCCAGCATTTT
- | TRBJ2-3 | - | TRBV7-2 | CASSPRRAPDTQYF | TGTGCCAGCAGCCCCCGCAGGGCCCCAGATACGCAGTATTTT
TRBD2 | TRBJ2-5 | - | TRBV7-2 | CASSLDGGRQETQYF | TGTGCCAGCAGCTTAGATGGCGGGAGACAAGAGACCCAGTACTTC
- | TRBJ1-6 | once | TRBV6-2/TRBV6-3 | CASSYAVSSYNSPLHF | TGTGCCAGCAGTTATGCGGTGAGCTCCTATAATTCACCCCTCCACTTT
- | TRBJ1-1 | - | TRBV30 | CAWTTMNTEAFF | TGTGCCTGGACAACAATGAACACTGAAGCTTTCTTT
- | TRBJ2-1 | - | TRBV12-3/TRBV12-4 | CASSLLSVNEQFF | TGTGCCAGCAGCCTTCTTAGCGTTAATGAGCAGTTCTTC
TRBD1 | TRBJ1-6 | - | TRBV11-3 | CASSLSRRTGRTNSPLHF | TGTGCCAGCAGCTTGAGTCGGAGGACAGGGAGGACTAATTCACCCCTCCACTTT
- | TRBJ2-3 | - | TRBV7-2 | CASRPPGSPDTQYF | TGTGCCAGCAGACCCCCAGGGTCCCCAGATACGCAGTATTTT
TRBD1 | TRBJ2-5 | - | TRBV28 | CASSLRGGPTRRETQYF | TGTGCCAGCAGTTTGCGAGGGGGCCCGACCCGGCGAGAGACCCAGTACTTC
- | TRBJ2-5 | - | TRBV5-4 | CASSLVGSGQETQYF | TGTGCCAGCAGCTTGGTAGGGAGCGGGCAAGAGACCCAGTACTTC
TRBD1 | TRBJ1-1 | once | TRBV6-6 | CASSPDRVVAEAFF | TGTGCCAGCAGCCCCGACAGGGTTGTCGCTGAAGCTTTCTTT
TRBD2 | TRBJ2-3 | once | TRBV28 | CASSLVSSGGVTQYF | TGTGCCAGCAGTTTGGTTAGCTCGGGGGGAGTTACGCAGTATTTT
TRBD1 | TRBJ1-6 | - | TRBV28 | CASSPDRAASPLHF | TGTGCCAGCAGTCCAGACAGGGCAGCTTCACCCCTCCACTTT
- | TRBJ2-1 | - | TRBV30 | CASRLSESSYNEQFF | TGTGCCTCCAGACTGTCCGAGAGCTCCTACAATGAGCAGTTCTTC
- | TRBJ1-4 | - | TRBV7-9 | CASSLGGLGEKLFF | TGTGCCAGCAGCTTGGGGGGGCTCGGTGAAAAACTGTTTTTT
- | TRBJ1-2 | - | TRBV7-2 | CASSHNSGSIGYTF | TGTGCCAGCAGCCATAATTCCGGGAGTATTGGCTACACCTTC
- | TRBJ2-1 | - | TRBV27 | CASSLGGVNEQFF | TGTGCCAGCAGTTTGGGCGGGGTTAATGAGCAGTTCTTC
- | TRBJ2-7 | - | TRBV28 | CASSGQGNSYEQYF | TGTGCCAGCAGTGGCCAGGGAAACTCCTACGAGCAGTACTTC
- | TRBJ2-7 | - | TRBV30 | CAWSSGHPQTYEQYF | TGTGCCTGGAGTTCCGGACACCCTCAAACCTACGAGCAGTACTTC
TRBD1 | TRBJ2-1 | - | TRBV7-8 | CASSPPGQGYNEQFF | TGTGCCAGCAGCCCGCCGGGACAGGGGTATAATGAGCAGTTCTTC
TRBD2 | TRBJ2-5 | - | TRBV7-2 | CASSFFGGGQETQYF | TGTGCCAGCAGCTTCTTTGGCGGGGGCCAAGAGACCCAGTACTTC
TRBD2 | TRBJ2-2 | - | TRBV6-6 | CASSPTSGRTGELFF | TGTGCCAGCAGTCCAACTAGCGGGCGGACCGGGGAGCTGTTTTTT
- | TRBJ2-7 | - | TRBV14 | CASSRVRGGVQYF | TGTGCCAGCAGCCGAGTACGAGGTGGCGTACAGTACTTC
TRBD1 | TRBJ1-2 | - | TRBV7-2 | CASSLPGQVGYGYTF | TGTGCCAGCAGCTTACCGGGACAGGTGGGATATGGCTACACCTTC
TRBD1 | TRBJ2-1 | - | TRBV29-1 | CSVGQGYNEQFF | TGCAGCGTAGGACAGGGATACAATGAGCAGTTCTTC
- | TRBJ2-2 | - | TRBV5-6 | CASSLVVSAGELFF | TGTGCCAGCAGCTTGGTAGTCTCCGCCGGGGAGCTGTTTTTT
- | TRBJ2-7 | few | TRBV14 | CASSPSASPEQYF | TGTGCCAGCAGCCCCTCCGCGAGTCCCGAGCAGTACTTC
- | TRBJ1-2 | - | TRBV6-4 | CASSDGGEGGYTF | TGTGCCAGCAGTGACGGCGGGGAAGGCGGCTACACCTTC
TRBD1 | TRBJ1-1 | few | TRBV5-4 | CASSPGTGGTTEAFF | TGTGCCAGCAGCCCTGGGACAGGGGGTACCACTGAAGCTTTCTTT
TRBD1 | TRBJ2-2 | once | TRBV2 | CASRMDRSETGELFF | TGTGCCAGCAGGATGGACAGGTCGGAGACCGGGGAGCTGTTTTTT
TRBD2 | TRBJ2-1 | - | TRBV29-1 | CSVGAGVGEQFF | TGCAGCGTTGGTGCGGGAGTCGGGGAGCAGTTCTTC
- | TRBJ1-2 | - | TRBV6-5 | CASSYSPLAGIGGYTF | TGTGCCAGCAGTTACTCGCCCCTTGCGGGGATAGGGGGCTACACCTTC
TRBD2 | TRBJ2-3 | - | TRBV7-8 | CASSPRTSGRGTDTQYF | TGTGCCAGCAGCCCCCGGACTAGCGGGAGAGGCACAGATACGCAGTATTTT
- | TRBJ1-5 | - | TRBV7-8 | CASSLALAHQPQHF | TGTGCCAGCAGCTTAGCGCTAGCTCATCAGCCCCAGCATTTT
- | TRBJ2-3 | few | TRBV2 | CASSPLYYTQYF | TGTGCCAGCAGTCCTCTTTATTATACGCAGTATTTT
- | TRBJ1-2 | - | TRBV3-1/TRBV3-2 | CASSQRTYDAYGYTF | TGTGCCAGCAGCCAGAGGACATACGACGCCTATGGCTACACCTTC
- | TRBJ1-2 | few | TRBV5-4 | CASSLGITGLSGGYTF | TGTGCCAGCAGCTTGGGGATTACCGGGCTCAGCGGTGGCTACACCTTC
- | TRBJ2-3 | - | TRBV5-1 | CASSLGARLGALTDTQYF | TGCGCCAGCAGCTTGGGAGCCAGGTTGGGGGCGCTAACAGATACGCAGTATTTT
- | TRBJ2-7 | - | TRBV4-1 | CASSQVDRSSYEQYF | TGCGCCAGCAGCCAAGTCGACAGAAGCTCCTACGAGCAGTACTTC
- | TRBJ1-5 | - | TRBV7-8 | CASSSKEARNQPQHF | TGTGCCAGCAGCTCGAAGGAGGCCCGAAATCAGCCCCAGCATTTT
TRBD2 | TRBJ2-1 | - | TRBV7-3 | CASSAGLAGAGSYNEQFF | TGTGCCAGCAGCGCGGGACTAGCGGGAGCTGGGTCCTACAATGAGCAGTTCTTC
- | TRBJ2-7 | - | TRBV12-3/TRBV12-4 | CASQKGYEQYF | TGTGCCAGCCAGAAGGGGTACGAGCAGTACTTC
- | TRBJ2-7 | few | TRBV6-5 | CASSYSRLAVTYEQYF | TGTGCCAGCAGTTACTCGAGGTTAGCGGTAACCTACGAGCAGTACTTC
TRBD1 | TRBJ2-1 | - | TRBV28 | CASSDRGHPYNEQFF | TGTGCCAGCAGCGACAGGGGCCATCCCTACAATGAGCAGTTCTTC
- | TRBJ2-2 | once | TRBV2 | CASTLTDLENTGELFF | TGTGCCAGCACCCTCACTGACTTGGAAAACACCGGGGAGCTGTTTTTT
- | TRBJ2-7 | - | TRBV6-6 | CASSYSYPGYEQYF | TGTGCCAGCAGTTACTCGTACCCGGGCTACGAGCAGTACTTC
- | TRBJ2-7 | - | TRBV7-8 | CASSHSYEQYF | TGTGCCAGCAGCCACTCTTACGAGCAGTACTTC
- | TRBJ2-1 | - | TRBV10-3 | CAISESGTGNEQFF | TGTGCCATCAGTGAGTCTGGCACAGGGAATGAGCAGTTCTTC
- | TRBJ2-3 | - | TRBV5-1 | CASSLDLATRTDTQYF | TGCGCCAGCAGCTTAGATCTAGCGACCCGCACAGATACGCAGTATTTT
- | TRBJ2-1 | - | TRBV5-4 | CASSLARHPEQFF | TGTGCCAGCAGCTTGGCCAGACATCCTGAGCAGTTCTTC
TRBD1 | TRBJ2-2 | - | TRBV7-9 | CASRYTGDKATGELFF | TGTGCCAGCAGGTACACAGGGGATAAGGCCACCGGGGAGCTGTTTTTT
TRBD1 | TRBJ1-6 | few | TRBV28 | CASSSGQVAYNSPLHF | TGTGCCAGCAGTTCCGGACAGGTCGCCTATAATTCACCCCTCCACTTT
TRBD2 | TRBJ2-3 | many | TRBV7-2 | CASSLEGTSGRNTQYF | TGTGCCAGCAGCTTAGAGGGGACTAGCGGGAGGAATACGCAGTATTTT
TRBD2 | TRBJ2-3 | - | TRBV7-2 | CASSLVSGGDTQYF | TGTGCCAGCAGCTTAGTGTCCGGGGGGGATACGCAGTATTTT
TRBD2 | TRBJ2-5 | - | TRBV5-8 | CASSFAGLAGETQYF | TGTGCCAGCAGCTTCGCGGGACTAGCGGGAGAGACCCAGTACTTC
- | TRBJ1-6 | - | TRBV14 | CASSQGGLYNSPLHF | TGTGCCAGCAGCCAAGGAGGGCTTTATAATTCACCCCTCCACTTT